Shown below are 19 T cell receptor beta chains from a single sample sequenced in a study of blood T cell repertoires in COVID-19 (dated by TCRdb to 2018 to 2020). The receptor library was made with the immunoSEQ multiplex PCR assay. TCRdb stores this immuneACCESS table with in-frame sequences only. Part of the clones is absent; in the studies checked, under half of the shortfall reflects unresolved V genes, and no reason is known for the rest. The sample table contains some 180,000 clones; only one count was recorded for 90% of them. The leading ten clones occupy about 0.66% of the sample. The sequenced sample was peripheral blood. These receptors were collected from a man in his fifties or sixties with acute or convalescent COVID-19.

The gene calls are TRBV4-1 and TRBJ2-6; 7 nucleotides line up with TRBD1. The CDR3 is made up of 18 amino acids. Looked up from germline, CDR1 is MGHRA and CDR2 is YSYEKL. The V and J ends lost 2 bases and 0 bases, in that order; junction bases with no gene match: 7. CDR3 nucleotides: TGCGCCAGCAGCCAACAAGCGAGGACAGGCTCTGGGGCCAACGTCCTGACTTTC. Its protein is CASSQQARTGSGANVLTF.

The chain uses TRBV15 and TRBJ2-4; TRBD2 is a possible D gene (6 bases). V lost 0 bases, J lost 2 bases, and 8 bases lay in between. The CDR3 sequence is 15 residues long. Per the germline V gene, CDR1 is LNHNV and CDR2 is YYDKDF (reference sequence). Here the CDR3 reads CATSREGGSKNIQYF. The CDR3 DNA sequence: TGTGCCACCAGCAGAGAAGGAGGGTCCAAAAACATTCAGTACTTC.

V gene TRBV7-6 combines with J gene TRBJ2-2; D perhaps matches TRBD2 (6 bases). The CDR3 runs 14 residues. Germline CDR1 SGHVS, CDR2 FNYEAQ. Trimming stripped 0 bases from V and 6 bases from J, with 8 bases between. This chain's CDR3 is CASSLAGGSGELFF. The CDR3 coding sequence is TGTGCCAGCAGCTTAGCGGGGGGTTCCGGGGAGCTGTTTTTT.

The chain carries TRBV6-6 and TRBJ1-1; D is perhaps TRBD1 (5 bases). Looked up from germline, CDR1 is MNHNY and CDR2 is SVGAGI (reference sequence). CDR3 length equals 15 residues. The germline V and J ends were trimmed by 2 bases and 3 bases, with 13 bases remaining between them. The CDR3 reads CASSYQVGEDTEAFF. For the CDR3, the DNA is TGTGCCAGCAGTTACCAGGTAGGGGAGGACACTGAAGCTTTCTTT.

This chain joins TRBV6-1 and TRBJ1-2, with 9 bases lining up with TRBD1. J gave up 4 bases and V 1 base, and 1 base lay outside the gene matches. This CDR3 has 14 residues. Germline-derived CDR1 and CDR2 are MNHNS and SASEGT. The DNA of the CDR3 is TGTGCCAGCAGTGAAGGGGACAGGGCCTATGGCTACACCTTC. Its protein is CASSEGDRAYGYTF.

This rearrangement joins TRBV5-6 to TRBJ2-3, with TRBD2 identical over 7 bases. This CDR3 spans 14 amino acids. Germline CDR1 SGHDT, CDR2 YYEEEE. J was trimmed by 2 bases and V by 7 bases; bases with no gene match: 7. CDR3 protein: CASRTSGNTDTQYF. DNA of the CDR3: TGTGCCAGCCGGACTAGTGGAAACACAGATACGCAGTATTTT.

This clone was observed a single time. The chain joins TRBV7-8 to TRBJ1-5; D possibly corresponds to TRBD1 (5 bases). CDR1 SGHVS and CDR2 FQNEAQ come from the germline V gene. The ends were cut back, 1 base at V and 9 bases at J, with 19 bases in the middle. The CDR3 extends over 16 amino acids. CDR3 in amino acids: CASSLGSRERYWPQHF. Here the CDR3 DNA reads TGTGCCAGCAGCTTAGGTAGCAGGGAAAGGTACTGGCCCCAGCATTTT. Filled out from reference TRBV7-8 and TRBJ1-5, the complete variable domain reads GAGVSQSPRYKVAKRGQDVALRCDPISGHVSLFWYQQALGQGPEFLTYFQNEAQLDKSGLPSDRFFAERPEGSVSTLKIQRTQQEDSAVYLCASSLGSRERYWPQHFGDGTRLSIL.

In this sample, this clone turned up once. The genes are TRBV18 and TRBJ2-3; D possibly corresponds to TRBD1 (6 bases). Germline-derived CDR1 and CDR2 are KGHSH and LQKENI. The CDR3 covers 14 residues. Trimming stripped 10 bases from V and 0 bases from J, with 14 bases between. The CDR3 sequence is CATRQVLSTDTQYF. Written as DNA, the CDR3 is TGTGCCACCCGACAGGTTCTGAGCACAGATACGCAGTATTTT.

This chain uses TRBV19 with TRBJ1-1; D is uncertain. V was trimmed by 5 bases and J by 5 bases, leaving 21 bases between them. Germline CDR1 is LNHDA and CDR2 is SQIVND (reference sequence). This CDR3 has 16 amino acids. The CDR3 region is CASSAAWSTSRTEAFF. The CDR3 coding sequence is TGTGCCAGTAGTGCCGCTTGGAGCACCTCTAGGACTGAAGCTTTCTTT.

The DNA of the CDR3 is TGTGCCAGCACCTCCTACCGCGACTCTGGGGCCAACGTCCTGACTTTC. It specifies CASTSYRDSGANVLTF. The chain links TRBV27 to TRBJ2-6; D is uncertain. CDR3 length: 16 amino acids. The V end lost 7 bases, the J end lost 0 bases, and 13 bases lay between the germline ends. From germline, CDR1 is MNHEY and CDR2 SMNVEV (reference sequence). Full variable domain (rest looked up from reference TRBV27 and TRBJ2-6): EAQVTQNPRYLITVTGKKLTVTCSQNMNHEYMSWYRQDPGLGLRQIYYSMNVEVTDKGDVPEGYKVSRKEKRNFPLILESPSPNQTSLYFCASTSYRDSGANVLTFGAGSRLTVL.

The rearrangement uses TRBV6-6 and TRBJ1-1, with 7 bases matching TRBD1. Germline CDR1 reads MNHNY; CDR2 reads SVGAGI (reference sequence). The CDR3 consists of 14 residues. V was clipped by 5 bases and J by 1 base; unmatched bases: 4. The CDR3 protein is CASSPGTANTEAFF. As DNA, the CDR3 is TGTGCCAGCAGTCCCGGGACAGCGAACACTGAAGCTTTCTTT.

This rearrangement joins TRBV18 to TRBJ2-3, with 13 bases aligning to TRBD2. Trimming cost V 8 bases and J 1 base; bases outside gene matches: 12. CDR3 length equals 18 residues. The germline CDR1 and CDR2 sequences are KGHSH and LQKENI. The CDR3 DNA is TGTGCCAGCCGGACCGGGACTAGCGGGACCTATGGCACAGATACGCAGTATTTT. Amino acid sequence: CASRTGTSGTYGTDTQYF.

The rearrangement uses TRBV7-8 and TRBJ1-1; no reliable D call. This CDR3 has 14 residues. Germline loops: CDR1 SGHVS, CDR2 FQNEAQ. V was cut by 0 bases and J by 4 bases, with 9 bases left in between. CDR3 sequence reads: CASSLARDGTEAFF. In nucleotides, the CDR3 is TGTGCCAGCAGCTTAGCGAGGGATGGCACTGAAGCTTTCTTT.

The chain has TRBV9 and TRBJ2-3; 9 bases map to TRBD2. The trim removed 3 bases at V and 2 bases at J, leaving 4 bases unmatched. The CDR3 runs to 15 residues. CDR1 and CDR2 from the germline V gene are SGDLS and YYNGEE. CDR3 protein: CASSEGLADTDTQYF. DNA for the CDR3: TGTGCCAGCAGCGAGGGACTAGCTGACACAGATACGCAGTATTTT.

This clone occurred once. The chain employs TRBV19 and TRBJ2-7; 13 bases are shared with TRBD2. This CDR3 spans 16 amino acids. The V gene's germline CDR1 is LNHDA and CDR2 SQIVND (reference sequence). The ends lost 5 bases at V and 5 bases at J; junction bases unmatched: 9. The chain's CDR3 is CASSLRGTSGIDEQYF. As DNA, the CDR3 is TGTGCCAGTAGTTTAAGGGGGACTAGCGGGATCGACGAGCAGTACTTC.

This chain joins TRBV28 and TRBJ2-1, with 8 positions matching TRBD2. The junction had 16 bases not matched to a gene; V was cut back by 5 bases and J by 7 bases. The germline V gene has CDR1 MDHEN and CDR2 SYDVKM. The CDR3 extends over 17 amino acids. The CDR3 spells CASSPRGQREFYNEQFF. The CDR3 region has the DNA TGTGCCAGCAGTCCCCGGGGTCAGCGGGAGTTTTATAATGAGCAGTTCTTC.

The gene calls are TRBV28 and TRBJ2-7; D perhaps matches TRBD1 (7 bases). V lost 5 bases to trimming and J lost 6 bases, with 20 bases between them. CDR1 is MDHEN, CDR2 SYDVKM, per germline. The CDR3 length is 15 residues. CDR3 region: CASSLWGAGGREQYF. The CDR3 DNA is TGTGCCAGCAGTCTGTGGGGAGCAGGGGGGCGCGAGCAGTACTTC.

The chain links TRBV9 to TRBJ2-5; D is perhaps TRBD2 (5 bases). Trimming took off 3 bases at V and 5 bases at J, with 11 bases between the two ends. Germline V lookup: CDR1 SGDLS, CDR2 YYNGEE. The CDR3 contains 13 residues. CDR3 sequence: CASSGGSGETQYF. The CDR3 DNA is TGTGCCAGCAGCGGAGGGTCGGGGGAGACCCAGTACTTC.

The rearrangement uses TRBV18 and TRBJ1-4; tentatively, D is TRBD1 (6 bases). The germline CDR1 and CDR2 sequences are KGHSH and LQKENI. The CDR3 has 15 amino acids. With 2 bases removed from V and 3 bases from J, the gap between germline ends came to 10 bases. CDR3 coding DNA: TGTGCCAGCTCACCAATCAGGGGACCTAATGAAAAACTGTTTTTT. Amino acids: CASSPIRGPNEKLFF.